This entry lists 17 T cell receptor beta chains sequenced from one sample in a study of CD8+ T cells in alopecia areata. cDNA prepared by RNA extraction and subsequent reverse transcription served as the template for sequencing. Sequenced by immunoSEQ multiplex PCR; TCRdb stores in-frame clones only, minus some. The sample holds roughly 98,000 clones; roughly 64% are singletons and the top ten take 15% to 18%. Treatment noted: oral pan-JAK inhibitor, 5-10 mg twice daily. Material: CD8+ T cells sorted from blood, obtained at week 4, from a patient treated with tofacitinib. Every receptor here comes from a human donor with alopecia areata.

This chain connects TRBV27 to TRBJ2-1, with a weak D call TRBD1 (6 bases). V was trimmed by 6 bases and J by 10 bases, leaving 13 bases between them. Per the germline V gene, CDR1 is MNHEY and CDR2 is SMNVEV (reference sequence). The CDR3 is 12 amino acids. CDR3 sequence reads: CASREFGQEQFF. The CDR3 coding sequence is TGTGCCAGCAGGGAATTCGGACAGGAGCAGTTCTTC.

The sample holds one count of this clone. V gene TRBV6-5 combines with J gene TRBJ1-5; TRBD1 might be the D (5 bases). V was trimmed by 5 bases and J by 0 bases, leaving 8 bases between them. The CDR3 contains 14 residues. Germline loops: CDR1 MNHEY, CDR2 SVGAGI. The CDR3 DNA is TGTGCCAGCAGTCGGGGGTATAGCAATCAGCCCCAGCATTTT. It is translated as CASSRGYSNQPQHF.

The CDR3 coding sequence is TGTGCCAGCAGCGCCTGGGAGGCGCAGTATTTT. Translation gives CASSAWEAQYF. The rearrangement links TRBV7-2 to TRBJ2-3; a possible D gene is TRBD2 (6 bases). V lost 5 bases and J 10 bases, leaving 10 bases between the germline ends. Germline V gene data show CDR1 as SGHTA and CDR2 as FQGNSA. The CDR3 length is 11 residues.

The chain carries TRBV6-4 and TRBJ2-1, with a possible D match to TRBD2 (5 bases). CDR1 is MRHNA and CDR2 is SNTAGT in the germline V gene. Trimming took 7 bases from V and 0 from J, leaving 13 bases between them. The CDR3 contains 15 residues. As DNA, the CDR3 is TGTGCCAGCACCCCCAGCGGTGGCTCCTACAATGAGCAGTTCTTC. Encoded protein: CASTPSGGSYNEQFF.

The table lists this clone with many counts. The chain employs TRBV6-4 and TRBJ2-1; 7 positions agree with TRBD2. CDR1 is MRHNA, CDR2 SNTAGT, per germline. Germline trimming cut 5 bases from V and 0 bases from J; bases unmatched to any gene: 7. The CDR3 runs 16 residues. The CDR3 protein is CASSSLAESSYNEQFF. Here the CDR3 DNA reads TGTGCCAGCAGTTCTCTAGCGGAGAGCTCCTACAATGAGCAGTTCTTC.

This clone was recorded a few times. This chain links TRBV18 with TRBJ1-4, with a possible D match to TRBD1 (5 bases). Looked up from germline, CDR1 is KGHSH and CDR2 is LQKENI. The V and J ends lost 0 bases and 8 bases respectively, with 13 bases between them. This CDR3 comprises 15 residues. In DNA form, the CDR3 reads TGTGCCAGCTCACCACCTGAGGGCCGGGGGGAAAAACTGTTTTTT. This sequence encodes CASSPPEGRGEKLFF.

The chain employs TRBV27 and TRBJ1-5; 7 bases match TRBD1. The V gene's germline CDR1 is MNHEY and CDR2 SMNVEV (reference sequence). Trimming took 3 bases from V and 6 from J; bases not matched to a gene: 5. The CDR3 covers 14 residues. Here the CDR3 DNA reads TGTGCCAGCAGTTTTGGACAGGAGGGTCAGCCCCAGCATTTT. It translates to CASSFGQEGQPQHF.

V gene TRBV29-1 combines with J gene TRBJ1-2; D remains unclear. Germline V CDR1 and CDR2: SQVTM, ANQGSEA. V gave up 8 bases and J gave up 7 bases, with 8 bases separating them. The CDR3 is made up of 9 amino acids. The CDR3 DNA reads TGCAGCCACGACTCTGGCTACACCTTC. This encodes CSHDSGYTF.

The chain carries TRBV27 and TRBJ2-5; possibly TRBD2 for D (6 bases). This CDR3 contains 16 residues. V shed 0 bases and J shed 5 bases, with 16 bases lying between them. Germline lookup yields CDR1 MNHEY and CDR2 SMNVEV (reference sequence). CDR3 protein: CASSLSGRLGVETQYF. CDR3 DNA: TGTGCCAGCAGTTTATCGGGGAGGTTAGGGGTTGAGACCCAGTACTTC.

This clone was detected only once. The gene calls are TRBV2 and TRBJ2-7, with 11 positions matching TRBD1. The CDR3 runs 13 residues. V dropped 8 bases and J dropped 4; count of bases not matched to a gene: 4. Germline CDR1 reads SNHLY; CDR2 reads FYNNEI. The CDR3 sequence: CASLGQGGYEQYF. CDR3 DNA: TGTGCCAGCTTGGGACAGGGGGGATACGAGCAGTACTTC.

This sequence joins TRBV9 and TRBJ2-7, with 9 positions matching TRBD1. V lost 0 bases, J lost 5 bases, and 6 bases stayed unmatched. The CDR3 spans 15 residues. From germline, CDR1 is SGDLS and CDR2 YYNGEE. The CDR3 is CASSVAGTGTDEQYF. The CDR3 nucleotides are TGTGCCAGCAGCGTAGCTGGGACAGGGACAGACGAGCAGTACTTC.

V is TRBV7-9 and J is TRBJ2-7; D is tentatively TRBD1 or TRBD2 (6 bases each). Germline values: CDR1 SEHNR, CDR2 FQNEAQ (reference sequence). V was clipped by 6 bases and J by 6 bases, with 12 bases between them. There are 12 residues in the CDR3. The DNA of the CDR3 is TGTGCCAGCAGAGTTGAGGGGGGCGAGCAGTACTTC. Residues: CASRVEGGEQYF.

V gene TRBV25-1 combines with J gene TRBJ1-2; D is perhaps TRBD1 (6 bases). The germline CDR1 and CDR2 sequences are MGHDK and SYGVNS. The CDR3 has 15 amino acids. V was trimmed by 2 bases and J by 4 bases, leaving 14 bases between them. This CDR3 reads CASSEEAGALYGYTF. CDR3 nucleotides: TGTGCCAGCAGTGAAGAGGCAGGGGCTCTCTATGGCTACACCTTC.

The chain has TRBV27 and TRBJ2-3; D remains unclear. Trimming cost V 5 bases and J 4 bases, with 7 bases left between them. Germline loops: CDR1 MNHEY, CDR2 SMNVEV (reference sequence). CDR3 length equals 12 residues. CDR3 DNA: TGTGCCAGCAGTCCGACTTCAGATACGCAGTATTTT. Protein product: CASSPTSDTQYF.

V is TRBV2 and J is TRBJ1-3; a weak D match, TRBD1 (5 bases). This CDR3 spans 15 amino acids. CDR1 is SNHLY and CDR2 is FYNNEI in the germline V gene. V was cut by 4 bases and J by 0 bases, with 10 bases left in between. Written as DNA, the CDR3 is TGTGCCAGCAGTGCGGGACGGATCTCTGGAAACACCATATATTTT. Protein sequence: CASSAGRISGNTIYF. Combining the CDR3 with reference TRBV2 and TRBJ1-3 gives the whole variable domain EPEVTQTPSHQVTQMGQEVILRCVPISNHLYFYWYRQILGQKVEFLVSFYNNEISEKSEIFDDQFSVERPDGSNFTLKIRSTKLEDSAMYFCASSAGRISGNTIYFGEGSWLTVV.

This clone was counted once. V usage is TRBV29-1 and J usage is TRBJ2-1; 7 bases align to TRBD2. Germline CDR1 SQVTM, CDR2 ANQGSEA. The J segment lost 3 bases and the V segment lost 4 bases, leaving 3 bases of the junction unmatched. The CDR3 sequence is 13 residues long. The CDR3 DNA is TGCAGCGTTGTGCGGGAGAACTACAATGAGCAGTTCTTC. Translation: CSVVRENYNEQFF.

There are many counts of this clone. Other DNA sequences in this sample translate to the same CDR3. V and J are TRBV4-1 and TRBJ1-1; maybe TRBD1 (6 bases). Germline assignment: CDR1 MGHRA and CDR2 YSYEKL. The CDR3 length is 16 residues. Trimming stripped 1 base from V and 0 bases from J, with 12 bases between. The CDR3 loop is CASSQGPGALNTEAFF. In DNA, the CDR3 is TGCGCCAGCAGCCAAGGACCAGGGGCCTTGAACACTGAAGCTTTCTTT.